Reported below is one TCR beta chain. The CDR3 spans 16 residues. CDR1 DFQATT and CDR2 SNEGSKA come from the germline V gene (reference sequence). Trimming cost V 1 base and J 0 bases, with 13 bases left between them. The TCRbeta library was prepared with unique molecular identifiers. TCRdb passed the PCR reads through MiXCR, listing each CDR3 protein once. This sample has around 200,000 distinct CDR3 sequences; approximately 15% occur once, and the top ten carry about 39%. These data originate in a study of T-cell reconstitution after alpha-beta-depleted transplantation in children. The chain is built from TRBV20-1 and TRBJ1-5; a weak D match, TRBD1 (6 bases). This specimen consisted of PBMCs, mostly from graft donor cells, obtained 360 days after TCRalphabeta/CD19-depleted stem cell transplant. The source of this sequence is a male patient aged 2 to 10 who had a stem cell transplant for acute lymphoblastic leukemia, so the T cells may come from the graft donor. Here the CDR3 reads CSARGMGGLSNQPQHF. The CDR3 coding sequence is TGCAGTGCTAGAGGGATGGGGGGGCTTAGCAATCAGCCCCAGCATTTT.